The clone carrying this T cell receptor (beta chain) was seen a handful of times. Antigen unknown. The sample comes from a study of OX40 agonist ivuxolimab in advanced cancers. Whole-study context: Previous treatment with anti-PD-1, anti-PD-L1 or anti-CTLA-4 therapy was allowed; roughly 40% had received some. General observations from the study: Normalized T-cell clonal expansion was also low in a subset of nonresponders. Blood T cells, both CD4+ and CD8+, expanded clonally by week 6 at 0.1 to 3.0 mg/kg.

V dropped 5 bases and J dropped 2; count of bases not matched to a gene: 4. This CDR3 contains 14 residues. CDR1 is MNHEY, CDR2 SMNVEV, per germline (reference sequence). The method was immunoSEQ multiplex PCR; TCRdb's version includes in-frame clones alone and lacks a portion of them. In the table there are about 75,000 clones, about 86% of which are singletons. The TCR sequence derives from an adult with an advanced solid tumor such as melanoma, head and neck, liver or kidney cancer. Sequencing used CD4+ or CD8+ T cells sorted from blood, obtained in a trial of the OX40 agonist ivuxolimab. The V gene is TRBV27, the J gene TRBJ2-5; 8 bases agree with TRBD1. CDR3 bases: TGTGCCAGCAGTAAGACAGGGGCTCAAGAGACCCAGTACTTC. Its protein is CASSKTGAQETQYF.